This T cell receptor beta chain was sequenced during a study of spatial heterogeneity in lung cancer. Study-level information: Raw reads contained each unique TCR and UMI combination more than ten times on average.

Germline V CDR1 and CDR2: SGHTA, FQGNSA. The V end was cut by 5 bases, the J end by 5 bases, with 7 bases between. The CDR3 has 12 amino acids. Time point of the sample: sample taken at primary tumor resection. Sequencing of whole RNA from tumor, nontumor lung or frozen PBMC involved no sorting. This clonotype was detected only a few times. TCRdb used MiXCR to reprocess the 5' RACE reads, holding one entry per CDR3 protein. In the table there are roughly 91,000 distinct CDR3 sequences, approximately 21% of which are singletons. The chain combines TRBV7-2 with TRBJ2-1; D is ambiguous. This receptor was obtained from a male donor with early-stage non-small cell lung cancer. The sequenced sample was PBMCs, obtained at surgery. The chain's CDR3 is CASSNRDNEQFF. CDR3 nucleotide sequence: TGTGCCAGCAGCAATAGGGACAATGAGCAGTTCTTC. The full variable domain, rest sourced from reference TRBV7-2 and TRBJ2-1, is GAGVSQSPSNKVTEKGKDVELRCDPISGHTALYWYRQSLGQGLEFLIYFQGNSAPDKSGLPSDRFSAERTGGSVSTLTIQRTQQEDSAVYLCASSNRDNEQFFGPGTRLTVL.